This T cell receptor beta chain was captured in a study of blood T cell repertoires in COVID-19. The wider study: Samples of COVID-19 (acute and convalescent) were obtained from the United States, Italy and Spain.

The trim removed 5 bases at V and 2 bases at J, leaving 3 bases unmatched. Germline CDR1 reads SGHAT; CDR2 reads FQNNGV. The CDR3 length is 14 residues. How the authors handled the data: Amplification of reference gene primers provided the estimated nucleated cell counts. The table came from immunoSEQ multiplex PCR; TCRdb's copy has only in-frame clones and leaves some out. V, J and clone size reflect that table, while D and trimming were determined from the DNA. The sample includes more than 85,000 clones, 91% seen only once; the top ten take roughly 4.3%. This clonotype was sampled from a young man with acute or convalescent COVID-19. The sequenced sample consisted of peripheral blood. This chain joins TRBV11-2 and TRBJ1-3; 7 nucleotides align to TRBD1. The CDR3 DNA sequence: TGTGCCAGCAGCCGGGGACAGCCTGGAAACACCATATATTTT. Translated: CASSRGQPGNTIYF.